A single sample gave rise to the 7 T cell receptor beta chains below, sequenced in a study of beta chain features in type 1 diabetes. Expressed TCRB transcripts were sequenced, since all the RNA that had been isolated was reverse transcribed. Assay used: immunoSEQ multiplex PCR; TCRdb lists only in-frame clones, some missing. The sample holds around 300,000 clones, 8% to 13% seen once. Sequencing was done on a sample of naive CD4+ T cells from blood. These receptors were collected from a woman in her twenties or thirties in good health.

This chain links TRBV2 with TRBJ2-7; 9 bases map to TRBD1. CDR1 SNHLY and CDR2 FYNNEI come from the germline V gene. The CDR3 extends over 15 amino acids. V dropped 1 base and J dropped 7; count of bases not matched to a gene: 8. CDR3: CASSEGTGDYREQYF. The DNA of the CDR3 is TGTGCCAGCAGTGAAGGGACAGGGGATTATCGGGAGCAGTACTTC.

CDR3 loop: CASSGDRWDQPQHF. For the CDR3, the DNA is TGTGCCAGCAGTGGTGACAGGTGGGATCAGCCCCAGCATTTT. The chain couples TRBV25-1 to TRBJ1-5, with a weak D call TRBD1 (6 bases). V was pared by 4 bases and J by 5 bases, with 12 bases between. Germline loops: CDR1 MGHDK, CDR2 SYGVNS. This CDR3 contains 14 residues.

V is TRBV19 and J is TRBJ2-1; maybe TRBD2 (5 bases). The CDR3 has 15 amino acids. Germline CDR1 reads LNHDA; CDR2 reads SQIVND (reference sequence). V gave up 3 bases and J gave up 0 bases, with 9 bases separating them. In DNA form, the CDR3 reads TGTGCCAGTAGTATCATCCTAGCCTCCTACAATGAGCAGTTCTTC. It is translated as CASSIILASYNEQFF.

Only a few counts were recorded for this clone. The chain employs TRBV7-3 and TRBJ1-1, with TRBD1 as a possible D gene (6 bases). CDR1 is SGHTA and CDR2 is FQGTGA in the germline V gene. The germline V and J ends were trimmed by 5 bases and 6 bases, with 13 bases remaining between them. This CDR3 contains 13 residues. Here the CDR3 DNA reads TGTGCCAGCAGCCCTCAACAGGGCGCTGAAGCTTTCTTT. Its protein is CASSPQQGAEAFF.

The chain combines TRBV4-3 with TRBJ2-7, with 11 nucleotides matching TRBD2. J gave up 3 bases and V 0 bases, and 10 bases lay outside the gene matches. Germline V gene sequence: CDR1 LGHNA, CDR2 YSLEER. This CDR3 region has 18 residues. The DNA for the CDR3 is TGCGCCAGCAGCCAAGACCCCTCTAGCGGGAGGACCTACTACGAGCAGTACTTC. Amino acid sequence: CASSQDPSSGRTYYEQYF.

The chain carries TRBV28 and TRBJ2-3; TRBD2 aligns across 12 bases. Germline-derived CDR1 and CDR2 are MDHEN and SYDVKM. This CDR3 is 15 amino acids long. J gave up 3 bases and V 7 bases, and 5 bases lay outside the gene matches. The CDR3 spells CASILAGGQTDTQYF. In DNA, the CDR3 is TGTGCCAGCATCCTAGCGGGAGGGCAGACAGATACGCAGTATTTT.

The CDR3 spells CASSVVGRGQSSYNEQFF. CDR3 in DNA: TGTGCCAGCAGCGTAGTAGGCAGGGGCCAGAGCTCCTACAATGAGCAGTTCTTC. The gene calls are TRBV9 and TRBJ2-1, with a tentative D call TRBD1 (6 bases). V lost 0 bases, J lost 0 bases, and 16 bases lay in between. The CDR3 contains 18 residues. Looked up from germline, CDR1 is SGDLS and CDR2 is YYNGEE.